This record looks at one T cell receptor beta chain sequence and its context. Sequencing used immunoSEQ multiplex PCR; TCRdb keeps in-frame clones, though not all of them. The sample has about 270,000 clones, 86% seen once. Patients of the Seattle cohort, enrolled during active infection, were followed longitudinally. Germline V lookup: CDR1 LGHDT, CDR2 YNNKEL (reference sequence). This CDR3 is built from 16 residues. The V gene end was trimmed by 5 bases and the J gene end by 1 base; junction bases not matched to a gene: 10. These data belong to a study of blood T cell repertoires in COVID-19. Study-level information: The United States, Italy and Spain were the sources of the acute and convalescent COVID-19 samples. Nucleic acid was either cDNA or gDNA, and it came from T cells, B-cell-depleted T cells, or PBMCs.

The rearrangement links TRBV3-1 (or the pseudogene TRBV3-2) to TRBJ2-5; 7 bases fit TRBD1. This receptor was identified in a woman aged 30 to 39 with COVID-19, enrolled during active disease. The sample taken for sequencing was peripheral blood. CDR3 DNA: TGTGCCAGCAGCACTGACAGGGTAAGGAGCCAAGAGACCCAGTACTTC. As protein: CASSTDRVRSQETQYF.